This TCR beta chain was recorded in a study of spatial heterogeneity in lung cancer. Stated time point: sample taken at primary tumor resection. The donors comprised approximately 75 untreated early-stage non-small cell lung cancer patients. This CDR3 has 14 amino acids. V was cut by 6 bases and J by 3 bases, with 15 bases left in between. Per germline, CDR1 MNHEY and CDR2 SVGAGI. In TCRdb, the 5' RACE reads were re-called with MiXCR into one record per CDR3 protein. Of 7,500 to 8,000 distinct CDR3 sequences in the sample, around 8.6% were seen once. This clonotype was seen ten or more times. This clonotype was sampled from a male donor with early-stage non-small cell lung cancer. Material: PBMCs, obtained at surgery. V usage is TRBV6-5 and J usage is TRBJ2-7; TRBD1 is a possible D gene (5 bases). CDR3 bases: TGTGCCAGCAGCCGGGCAGGGCCCTACTACGAGCAGTACTTC. This translates into CASSRAGPYYEQYF.